Presented here are 14 T cell receptor beta chains from one specimen sequenced in a study of breast tumors, draining lymph nodes, adjacent tissues. Breast cancer patients provided tissue from their axillary draining lymph nodes. TCRdb independently ran MiXCR on the multiplex PCR reads; one entry per CDR3 protein. The table lists some 97,000 distinct CDR3 sequences, around 20% of them singletons. Sequenced material: axillary lymph node tissue. The source of these receptors is a female donor with breast cancer. Some clones in this sample may be carry-over from other donors' samples.

The table lists this clonotype with a few counts. The genes are TRBV18 and TRBJ2-7; possible D gene TRBD2, 6 bases. V dropped 1 base and J dropped 5 bases, with 12 bases sitting between them. Germline V CDR1 and CDR2: KGHSH, LQKENI. The CDR3 totals 14 residues. CDR3 residues: CASSPRRGNNEQYF. CDR3 nucleotide sequence: TGTGCCAGCTCACCACGGCGCGGGAACAACGAGCAGTACTTC.

This clonotype was observed many times. This chain links TRBV12-3 or TRBV12-4 with TRBJ2-5, with D perhaps matching TRBD1 (6 bases). CDR3 length: 14 amino acids. V lost 5 bases and J 5 bases, leaving 15 bases between the germline ends. The CDR3 DNA reads as TGTGCCAGCAGTAAGGACAGTCGCTGGGAGACCCAGTACTTC. As protein: CASSKDSRWETQYF.

In its sample, this clonotype was seen many times. The J gene is TRBJ1-2, the V gene TRBV4-2, with D perhaps matching TRBD1 (6 bases). CDR3 length: 15 residues. Trimming took 1 base from V and 6 from J, leaving 15 bases between them. Looked up from germline, CDR1 is LGHNA and CDR2 is YNFKEQ. For the CDR3, the DNA is TGTGCCAGCAGCCAAGTCGAAGGGGGGCGGGATGGCTACACCTTC. Encoded protein: CASSQVEGGRDGYTF.

In its sample, this clonotype was seen many times. V usage is TRBV2 and J usage is TRBJ1-2; D is unresolved. The CDR3 is 13 amino acids. V lost 3 bases to trimming and J lost 7 bases, with 12 bases between them. In germline, CDR1 is SNHLY, CDR2 FYNNEI. The CDR3 sequence: CASSESDPLGYTF. CDR3 nucleotides: TGTGCCAGCAGTGAGAGTGATCCCCTTGGCTACACCTTC.

There are many counts of this clonotype. The chain links TRBV20-1 to TRBJ1-5; D uncertain. Germline V gene data show CDR1 as DFQATT and CDR2 as SNEGSKA (reference sequence). Trimming pared 1 base from V and 6 bases from J, leaving 10 bases between. This CDR3 has 13 amino acids. CDR3 sequence (DNA): TGCAGTGCTAGAGCGAGTAGCGCTCAGCCCCAGCATTTT. Translating it yields CSARASSAQPQHF.

This clonotype was seen many times. CDR3 protein: CASSIPGEGGYTF. The CDR3 nucleotides read TGTGCCAGTAGTATACCAGGGGAAGGCGGCTACACCTTC. V is TRBV19 and J is TRBJ1-2; D is perhaps TRBD1 (6 bases). V gave up 2 bases and J gave up 8 bases, with 12 bases separating them. The CDR3 is made up of 13 amino acids. Germline lookup yields CDR1 LNHDA and CDR2 SQIVND (reference sequence).

This clonotype was seen many times. The chain joins TRBV6-6 to TRBJ2-1, with TRBD1 matching over 11 bases. CDR1 and CDR2 (germline): MNHNY, SVGAGI (reference sequence). This CDR3 is built from 15 residues. V was clipped by 2 bases and J by 4 bases; unmatched bases: 1. The CDR3 bases are TGTGCCAGCAGTTACGGGACAGGGGGATACAATGAGCAGTTCTTC. Translating gives CASSYGTGGYNEQFF.

This clonotype occurred many times. This chain uses TRBV10-3 with TRBJ2-7, with no clear D. The germline CDR1 and CDR2 sequences are ENHRY and SYGVKD. This CDR3 spans 13 amino acids. Trimming stripped 0 bases from V and 5 bases from J, with 8 bases between. The CDR3 here is CAISESGPDEQYF. CDR3 in DNA: TGTGCCATCAGTGAGTCTGGCCCCGACGAGCAGTACTTC.

A word on this clonotype: A much larger clone lies one base from this, so it may be a read error. The conserved final phenylalanine or tryptophan is absent from the CDR3, which likely points to a read error. The rearrangement links TRBV5-1 to TRBJ2-1; the D gene could be TRBD1 or TRBD2 (7 bases each). The CDR3 contains 15 residues. CDR1 and CDR2 (germline): SGHRS, YFSETQ. The V gene lost 4 bases and the J gene lost 2 bases, with 13 bases spanning the gap. The CDR3 DNA reads as TGCGCCAGCAGCACCAGGGGGGGGGCCTACAATGAGCAGTTCTCC. This sequence encodes CASSTRGGAYNEQFS.

The table lists this clonotype with many counts. The genes are TRBV25-1 and TRBJ2-3; D may be TRBD1 (6 bases). The length of the CDR3 is 17 residues. Germline V gene sequence: CDR1 MGHDK, CDR2 SYGVNS. Between the trimmed V and J ends, which lost 1 base and 1 base, there was a span of 15 bases. The CDR3 sequence is CASSESLGAGGTDTQYF. The DNA of the CDR3 is TGTGCCAGCAGTGAATCGCTAGGTGCAGGGGGCACAGATACGCAGTATTTT. Variable domain in full (rest from reference TRBV25-1 and TRBJ2-3): EADIYQTPRYLVIGTGKKITLECSQTMGHDKMYWYQQDPGMELHLIHYSYGVNSTEKGDLSSESTVSRIRTEHFPLTLESARPSHTSQYLCASSESLGAGGTDTQYFGPGTRLTVL.

CDR3 sequence: CASSIALFGANVLTF. The DNA for the CDR3 is TGTGCCAGTAGTATAGCGCTTTTTGGGGCCAACGTCCTGACTTTC. V usage is TRBV19 and J usage is TRBJ2-6; D gene uncertain. Germline loops: CDR1 LNHDA, CDR2 SQIVND (reference sequence). The CDR3 length is 15 residues. With 1 base removed from V and 3 bases from J, the gap between germline ends came to 7 bases.

This clonotype appeared many times. For the CDR3, the DNA is TGTGCCAGCAGTGCCCAGGGGGGGGCCGCCGAGCAGTACTTC. Translated, it gives CASSAQGGAAEQYF. J is TRBJ2-7 and V is TRBV6-1; the D call may be TRBD1 or TRBD2 (7 bases each). CDR1 and CDR2 (germline): MNHNS, SASEGT. This CDR3 has 14 residues. The germline V and J ends were trimmed by 4 bases and 6 bases, with 16 bases remaining between them.

The V gene is TRBV5-1, the J gene TRBJ1-1; 9 bases fit TRBD1. Unmatched junction bases numbered 3, after V lost 4 bases and J lost 5 bases. Germline CDR1 and CDR2: SGHRS and YFSETQ. This CDR3 has 13 amino acids. CDR3 nucleotides: TGCGCCAGCAGCGGGACAGGGAGAACTGAAGCTTTCTTT. Translated, it gives CASSGTGRTEAFF.

This clonotype showed up many times. This chain links TRBV20-1 with TRBJ1-5, with 10 bases matching TRBD1. The germline gives CDR1 DFQATT, CDR2 SNEGSKA (reference sequence). This CDR3 contains 16 residues. V trimming: 3 bases; J trimming: 2 bases; junction bases outside the gene matches: 7. The CDR3 reads CSARGDRGQGNQPQHF. The CDR3 DNA reads as TGCAGTGCTAGGGGAGACAGGGGGCAAGGCAATCAGCCCCAGCATTTT.